Listed below are T cell receptor beta chains from one sample, sequenced in a study of OX40 agonist ivuxolimab in advanced cancers. Produced via immunoSEQ multiplex PCR; TCRdb's table is partial and in-frame only. The sample holds about 31,000 clones; 90% are singletons and the top ten take around 27%. This sample comprised CD4+ or CD8+ T cells sorted from blood, obtained in a trial of the OX40 agonist ivuxolimab. The receptors stem from an adult with an advanced solid tumor such as melanoma, head and neck, liver or kidney cancer. CDR3s include the opening cysteine and the closing phenylalanine or tryptophan. The order of the fields is V gene, clone size, CDR3 protein. Clone sizes are given selectively: once, few, many, or a class where the clone is expanded.

V: TRBV21-1; size: .; CDR3: CASSLRTGGGFNTEAFF
V: TRBV7-2; size: .; CDR3: CASSLTSGSFGDEQYF
V: TRBV29-1; size: few; CDR3: CSVSIQGTEAFF
V: TRBV4-1; size: .; CDR3: CASSRSGDNEQFF
V: TRBV19; size: .; CDR3: CASSIGGQGAYNEQFF
V: TRBV19; size: .; CDR3: CASSIGPGSYEQYF
V: TRBV15; size: .; CDR3: CATSREDRLPGETQYF
V: TRBV6-4; size: .; CDR3: CASSGNPGGGEQFF
V: TRBV28; size: .; CDR3: CASSLAAGNEQFF
V: TRBV23-1; size: .; CDR3: CASSQTGYTYGYTF
V: TRBV11-2; size: .; CDR3: CASRPLGYEQYF
V: TRBV28; size: .; CDR3: CANGLAGANEQFF
V: TRBV5-1; size: .; CDR3: CASSHRQGPQETQYF
V: TRBV7-8; size: .; CDR3: CASSLVGLAGQETQYF
V: TRBV5-5; size: .; CDR3: CASSDFTGSSDTQYF
V: TRBV2; size: .; CDR3: CASTGVYGPGGTEAFF
V: TRBV7-9; size: .; CDR3: CASSLNGAYGQYF
V: TRBV6-4; size: .; CDR3: CASSDGLVEGKNEQFF
V: TRBV30; size: .; CDR3: CAWSPDREQNTIYF
V: TRBV11-2; size: .; CDR3: CASSLEASTEAFF
V: TRBV18; size: few; CDR3: CASSPDRGNVGSTEAFF
V: TRBV20-1; size: once; CDR3: CSAREGNTQYF
V: TRBV9; size: .; CDR3: CASSGTGGAYTDTQYF
V: TRBV29-1; size: few; CDR3: CSSYMAGRNEQFF
V: TRBV2; size: .; CDR3: CASQYSNQPQHF
V: TRBV7-2; size: .; CDR3: CASSLGIFGVTEAFF
V: TRBV4-2; size: .; CDR3: CASSQDSNVLAGGPNTGELFF
V: TRBV28; size: .; CDR3: CASSLMDLNTEAFF
V: TRBV9; size: .; CDR3: CASDAGGTGELFF
V: TRBV2; size: few; CDR3: CASSTQRGSSYEQYF
V: TRBV7-9; size: .; CDR3: CASSFSPGTTSQETQYF
V: TRBV4-3; size: once; CDR3: CASSQDVDGLAGAEDEQFF
V: TRBV7-6; size: .; CDR3: CASSPSGASEDEQYF
V: TRBV27; size: .; CDR3: CASSLEAQNTEAFF
V: TRBV5-4; size: once; CDR3: CASSLASAGLTYEQYF
V: TRBV27; size: few; CDR3: CASSVTRGLMNTEAFF
V: TRBV11-3; size: .; CDR3: CASSGGQGNTEAFF
V: TRBV5-1; size: .; CDR3: CASSTTGNSYEQYF
V: TRBV27; size: once; CDR3: CASRLTGFYEQYF
V: TRBV30; size: few; CDR3: CAWIARTGPYEQYF
V: TRBV10-1; size: .; CDR3: CASSESRLANNEQFF
V: TRBV9; size: .; CDR3: CASSPRQGLNNEQFF